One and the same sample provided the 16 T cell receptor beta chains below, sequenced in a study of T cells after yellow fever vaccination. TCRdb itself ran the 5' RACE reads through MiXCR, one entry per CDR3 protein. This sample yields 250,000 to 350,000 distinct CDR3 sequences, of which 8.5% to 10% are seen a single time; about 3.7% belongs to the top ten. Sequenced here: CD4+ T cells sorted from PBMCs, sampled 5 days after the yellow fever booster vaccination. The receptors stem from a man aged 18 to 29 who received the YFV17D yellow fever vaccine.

The CDR3 DNA reads as TGCGCCAGCAGCTTTCACATCAGGGGGATGAACACTGAAGCTTTCTTT. This translates into CASSFHIRGMNTEAFF. V usage is TRBV5-1 and J usage is TRBJ1-1; 7 bases align to TRBD1. Germline values: CDR1 SGHRS, CDR2 YFSETQ. The CDR3 is made up of 16 amino acids. V shed 2 bases, J shed 0 bases, and the junction held 7 bases outside the gene matches.

The CDR3 nucleotides are TGTGCCAGCAGCCGGGGGGTCGGGCGCTACGAGCAGTACTTC. Protein sequence: CASSRGVGRYEQYF. This rearrangement joins TRBV5-6 to TRBJ2-7; 7 bases map to TRBD2. The CDR3 loop spans 14 amino acids. Trimming cost V 4 bases and J 3 bases; bases outside gene matches: 7. CDR1 SGHDT and CDR2 YYEEEE come from the germline V gene.

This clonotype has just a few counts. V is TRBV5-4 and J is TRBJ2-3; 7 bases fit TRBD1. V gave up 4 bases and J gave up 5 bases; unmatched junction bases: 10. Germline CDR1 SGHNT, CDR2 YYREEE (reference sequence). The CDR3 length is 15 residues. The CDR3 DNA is TGTGCCAGCAGCGAATCTCGACAGGGTGGAGATACGCAGTATTTT. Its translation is CASSESRQGGDTQYF.

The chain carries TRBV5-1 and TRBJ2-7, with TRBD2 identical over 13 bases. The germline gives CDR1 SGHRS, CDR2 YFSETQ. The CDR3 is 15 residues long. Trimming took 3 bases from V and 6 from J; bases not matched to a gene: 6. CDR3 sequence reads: CASSSTTSGGSEQYF. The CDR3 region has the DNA TGCGCCAGCAGCTCAACGACTAGCGGGGGGTCCGAGCAGTACTTC. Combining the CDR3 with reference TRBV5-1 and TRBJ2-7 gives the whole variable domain KAGVTQTPRYLIKTRGQQVTLSCSPISGHRSVSWYQQTPGQGLQFLFEYFSETQRNKGNFPGRFSGRQFSNSRSEMNVSTLELGDSALYLCASSSTTSGGSEQYFGPGTRLTVT.

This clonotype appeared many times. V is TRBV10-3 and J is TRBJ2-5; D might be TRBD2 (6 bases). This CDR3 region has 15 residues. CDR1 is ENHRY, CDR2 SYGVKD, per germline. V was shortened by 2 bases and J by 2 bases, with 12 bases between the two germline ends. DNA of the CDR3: TGTGCCATCAGTGAGCCGGGAGAGCCACAAGAGACCCAGTACTTC. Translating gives CAISEPGEPQETQYF.

CDR3 sequence: CASSYSPSLNYGYTF. CDR3 bases: TGTGCCAGCAGTTACTCGCCTTCGCTTAACTATGGCTACACCTTC. The chain couples TRBV6-5 to TRBJ1-2, with D unclear. This CDR3 has 15 residues. Between the trimmed V and J ends, which lost 0 bases and 1 base, there was a span of 9 bases. CDR1 and CDR2 from the germline V gene are MNHEY and SVGAGI.

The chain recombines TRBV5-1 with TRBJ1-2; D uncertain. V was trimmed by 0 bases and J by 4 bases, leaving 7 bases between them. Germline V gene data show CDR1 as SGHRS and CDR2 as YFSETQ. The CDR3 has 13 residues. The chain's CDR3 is CASSLDVSYGYTF. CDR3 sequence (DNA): TGCGCCAGCAGCTTGGACGTTTCCTATGGCTACACCTTC.

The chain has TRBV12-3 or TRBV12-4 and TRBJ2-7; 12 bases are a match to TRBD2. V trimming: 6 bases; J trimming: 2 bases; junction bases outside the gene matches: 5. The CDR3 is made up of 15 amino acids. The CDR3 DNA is TGTGCCAGCAGGGGAGGGACTAGCGGGCCCTACGAGCAGTACTTC. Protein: CASRGGTSGPYEQYF.

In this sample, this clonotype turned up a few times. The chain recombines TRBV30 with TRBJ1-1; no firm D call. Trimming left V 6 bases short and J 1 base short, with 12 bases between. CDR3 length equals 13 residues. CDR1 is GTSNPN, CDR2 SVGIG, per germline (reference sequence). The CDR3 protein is CACKTWTNTEAFF. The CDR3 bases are TGTGCCTGCAAAACCTGGACGAACACTGAAGCTTTCTTT. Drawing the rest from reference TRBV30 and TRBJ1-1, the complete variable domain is SQTIHQWPATLVQPVGSPLSLECTVEGTSNPNLYWYRQAAGRGLQLLFYSVGIGQISSEVPQNLSASRPQDRQFILSSKKLLLSDSGFYLCACKTWTNTEAFFGQGTRLTVV.

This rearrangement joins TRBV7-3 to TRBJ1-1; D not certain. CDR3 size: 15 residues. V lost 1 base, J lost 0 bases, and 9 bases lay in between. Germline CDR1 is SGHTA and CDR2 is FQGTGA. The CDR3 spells CASSLMGSLNTEAFF. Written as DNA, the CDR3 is TGTGCCAGCAGCTTAATGGGCAGCTTGAACACTGAAGCTTTCTTT.

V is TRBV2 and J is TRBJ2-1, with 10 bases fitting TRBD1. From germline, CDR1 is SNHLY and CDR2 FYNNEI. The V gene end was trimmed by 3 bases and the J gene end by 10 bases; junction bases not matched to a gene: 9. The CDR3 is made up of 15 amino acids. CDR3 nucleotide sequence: TGTGCCAGCAGTGAGAGGACAGGGGGGCGCAGAGAGCAGTTCTTC. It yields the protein CASSERTGGRREQFF. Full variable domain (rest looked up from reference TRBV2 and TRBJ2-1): EPEVTQTPSHQVTQMGQEVILRCVPISNHLYFYWYRQILGQKVEFLVSFYNNEISEKSEIFDDQFSVERPDGSNFTLKIRSTKLEDSAMYFCASSERTGGRREQFFGPGTRLTVL.

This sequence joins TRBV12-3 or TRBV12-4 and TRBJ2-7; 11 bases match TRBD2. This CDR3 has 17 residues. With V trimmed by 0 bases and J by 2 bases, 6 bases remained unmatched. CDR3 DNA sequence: TGTGCCAGCAGTTTAGCCTCTAGCGGGGGGTCACCCTACGAGCAGTACTTC. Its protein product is CASSLASSGGSPYEQYF.

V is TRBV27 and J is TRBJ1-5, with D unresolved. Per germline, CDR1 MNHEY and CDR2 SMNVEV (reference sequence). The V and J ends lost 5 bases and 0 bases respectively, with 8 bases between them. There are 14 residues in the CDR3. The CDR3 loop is CASSPENSNQPQHF. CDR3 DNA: TGTGCCAGCAGTCCAGAAAATAGCAATCAGCCCCAGCATTTT.

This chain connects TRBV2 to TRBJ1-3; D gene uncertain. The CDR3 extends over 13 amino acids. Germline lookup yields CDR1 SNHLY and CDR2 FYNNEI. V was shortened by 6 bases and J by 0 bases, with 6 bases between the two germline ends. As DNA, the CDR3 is TGTGCCAGCAGGGGAGTCTCTGGAAACACCATATATTTT. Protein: CASRGVSGNTIYF.

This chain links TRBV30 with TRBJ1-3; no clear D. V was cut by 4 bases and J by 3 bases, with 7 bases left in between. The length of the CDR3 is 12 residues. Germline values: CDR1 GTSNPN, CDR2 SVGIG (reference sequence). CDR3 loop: CAWTRYGNTIYF. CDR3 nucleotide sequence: TGTGCCTGGACTAGGTATGGAAACACCATATATTTT.

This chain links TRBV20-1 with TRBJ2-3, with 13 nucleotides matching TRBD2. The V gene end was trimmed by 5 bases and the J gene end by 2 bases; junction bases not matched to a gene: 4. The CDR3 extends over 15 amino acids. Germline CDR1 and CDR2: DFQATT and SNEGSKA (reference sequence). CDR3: CSAGGLAGFTDTQYF. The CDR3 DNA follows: TGCAGTGCTGGGGGACTAGCGGGGTTCACAGATACGCAGTATTTT.